One sample yielded the 6 T cell receptor beta chains listed below, sequenced in a study of blood T cell repertoires in COVID-19. Repertoires were generated with immunoSEQ multiplex PCR, while TCRdb's copy carries only in-frame clones and drops some. The sample contains a few hundred thousand clones, more than 85% of which appear only once. The specimen sequenced was PBMCs or T cells enriched from blood (not recorded which). The receptor set was obtained from a woman under 40 who had recovered from COVID-19.

This clone showed up just once. This rearrangement joins TRBV7-9 to TRBJ2-5; perhaps TRBD1 as D (6 bases). Between the trimmed V and J ends, which lost 2 bases and 3 bases, there was a span of 19 bases. The CDR3 extends over 17 amino acids. CDR1 is SEHNR and CDR2 is FQNEAQ in the germline V gene (reference sequence). This CDR3 is CASSLPFQIRGEETQYF. The CDR3 DNA sequence: TGTGCCAGCAGCTTACCTTTCCAGATCAGGGGAGAAGAGACCCAGTACTTC. Looking up the rest from reference TRBV7-9 and TRBJ2-5 gives the full variable domain: DTGVSQNPRHKITKRGQNVTFRCDPISEHNRLYWYRQTLGQGPEFLTYFQNEAQLEKSRLLSDRFSAERPKGSFSTLEIQRTEQGDSAMYLCASSLPFQIRGEETQYFGPGTRLLVL.

The gene calls are TRBV19 and TRBJ1-2; D gene uncertain. The V gene's germline CDR1 is LNHDA and CDR2 SQIVND (reference sequence). Trimming cost V 6 bases and J 0 bases, with 14 bases left between them. The CDR3 runs 15 residues. CDR3 protein: CASRPAVGANYGYTF. CDR3 DNA: TGTGCCAGTAGGCCTGCGGTTGGTGCTAACTATGGCTACACCTTC.

The chain combines TRBV21-1 with TRBJ1-2; TRBD1 is the table's D call and was not checked against the DNA. TRBV21-1 is deemed a pseudogene. The CDR3 consists of 13 residues. The CDR3 DNA is TGTGCCAGCAGCGAGACACCTAACTATGGCTACACCTTC. This gives the protein CASSETPNYGYTF.

This clone was detected once. The genes are TRBV29-1 and TRBJ1-2, with 7 bases fitting TRBD1. The V gene end was trimmed by 6 bases and the J gene end by 6 bases; junction bases not matched to a gene: 16. The length of the CDR3 is 15 residues. Per the germline V gene, CDR1 is SQVTM and CDR2 is ANQGSEA. Written as DNA, the CDR3 is TGCAGCGTCTCTCCCGGGACAGCTTTCGGGAATGGCTACACCTTC. This gives the protein CSVSPGTAFGNGYTF.

V and J are TRBV30 and TRBJ1-6, with D perhaps matching TRBD1 (5 bases). Germline lookup yields CDR1 GTSNPN and CDR2 SVGIG (reference sequence). Trimming shortened V by 1 base and J by 9 bases, and 19 bases separated the two germline ends. The CDR3 runs to 16 residues. The CDR3 nucleotides are TGTGCCTGGAGTGGGGGTCTGTTGGTTAGGGGTTCACCCCTCCACTTT. Its translation is CAWSGGLLVRGSPLHF. The complete variable domain, with remaining parts taken from reference TRBV30 and TRBJ1-6, reads SQTIHQWPATLVQPVGSPLSLECTVEGTSNPNLYWYRQAAGRGLQLLFYSVGIGQISSEVPQNLSASRPQDRQFILSSKKLLLSDSGFYLCAWSGGLLVRGSPLHFGNGTRLTVT.

The chain couples TRBV4-3 to TRBJ1-4, with D hard to call. Per the germline V gene, CDR1 is LGHNA and CDR2 is YSLEER. CDR3 length equals 15 residues. V lost 8 bases and J lost 7, with 20 bases in between. CDR3 nucleotide sequence: TGCGCCAGCGGTAAACGCGGGGTGGTCGGTGAAAAACTGTTTTTT. Protein sequence: CASGKRGVVGEKLFF.